What follows describes a single T cell receptor beta chain. In the authors' workflow: Amplification of reference gene primers was used by the study to estimate nucleated cell counts. Clones were read by immunoSEQ multiplex PCR, and TCRdb kept only the in-frame ones, dropping some. Clonal size and the V and J genes are those of that table, whereas D and trimming came from the DNA. The sample consists of about 190,000 clones, 70% to 85% of them appearing once. The data are from a study of blood T cell repertoires in COVID-19. As for the study in general: Italy, Spain and the United States were the sources of the convalescent and acute COVID-19 samples. Sources were T cells, B-cell-depleted T cells, or PBMCs; the material itself was cDNA or gDNA.

The receptor's source is a woman aged 45 to 65 with acute or convalescent COVID-19. Input material: peripheral blood.

This CDR3 reads CAWSDRAYEQYF. The CDR3 DNA follows: TGTGCCTGGAGTGACAGGGCCTACGAGCAGTACTTC. The V gene is TRBV30, the J gene TRBJ2-7; TRBD1 is a possible D gene (6 bases). The CDR3 totals 12 residues. V was shortened by 1 base and J by 2 bases, with 6 bases between the two germline ends. In germline, CDR1 is GTSNPN, CDR2 SVGIG (reference sequence). The full variable domain, with the rest looked up from reference TRBV30 and TRBJ2-7, is SQTIHQWPATLVQPVGSPLSLECTVEGTSNPNLYWYRQAAGRGLQLLFYSVGIGQISSEVPQNLSASRPQDRQFILSSKKLLLSDSGFYLCAWSDRAYEQYFGPGTRLTVT.